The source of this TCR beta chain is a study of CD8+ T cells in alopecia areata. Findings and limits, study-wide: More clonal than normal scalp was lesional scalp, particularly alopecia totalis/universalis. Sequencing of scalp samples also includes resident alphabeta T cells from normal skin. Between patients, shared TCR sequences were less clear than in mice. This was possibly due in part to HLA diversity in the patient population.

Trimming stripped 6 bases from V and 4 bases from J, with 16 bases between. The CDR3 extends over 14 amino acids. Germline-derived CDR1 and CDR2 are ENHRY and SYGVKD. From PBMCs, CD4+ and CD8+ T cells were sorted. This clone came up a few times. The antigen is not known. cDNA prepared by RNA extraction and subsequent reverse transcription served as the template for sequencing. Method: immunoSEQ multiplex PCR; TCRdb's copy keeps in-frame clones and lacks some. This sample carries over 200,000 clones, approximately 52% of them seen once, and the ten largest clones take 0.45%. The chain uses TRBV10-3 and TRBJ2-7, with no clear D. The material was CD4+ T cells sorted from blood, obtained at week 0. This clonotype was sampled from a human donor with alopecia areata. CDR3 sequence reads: CAISRGPGPYEQYF. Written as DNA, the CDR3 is TGTGCCATCAGCCGCGGACCGGGCCCTTACGAGCAGTACTTC.